The source of this TCR beta chain is a study of Ad26.COV2.S vaccination and SARS-CoV-2 variants. Study information: Ad26.COV2.S shots went into the muscle once or twice, 56 days apart. Study conclusions and caveats: Reportedly, spike-specific CD8+ and CD4+ T cell responses achieved substantial breadth once vaccination had taken place.

The assay was immunoSEQ multiplex PCR, and TCRdb's table has in-frame clones only and misses some. The sample has 300,000 to 400,000 clones, roughly 91% seen once. The V end was cut by 0 bases, the J end by 5 bases, with 12 bases between. The CDR3 covers 15 residues. From germline, CDR1 is MNHEY and CDR2 SVGAGI. This clone was detected only once. What it binds is unknown. Treatment noted: around 19 received Ad26.COV2.S at low or high dose, single or two shots; roughly 5 received placebo; per-sample allocation not given. The study sampled participants on day 63 after the first vaccine or placebo injection. Immunization relied on an Ad26 vector, which expressed Wuhan-strain SARS-CoV-2 spike.

This receptor was identified in a person aged 18-60 years who received the Ad26.COV2.S COVID-19 vaccine or a placebo. The chain combines TRBV6-5 with TRBJ2-3, with D perhaps TRBD2 (6 bases). This material consisted of peripheral blood, taken in a trial of Ad26.COV2.S vaccine versus placebo. CDR3 protein: CASSYSNQGGDTQYF. The DNA of the CDR3 is TGTGCCAGCAGTTACTCGAATCAGGGAGGAGATACGCAGTATTTT.